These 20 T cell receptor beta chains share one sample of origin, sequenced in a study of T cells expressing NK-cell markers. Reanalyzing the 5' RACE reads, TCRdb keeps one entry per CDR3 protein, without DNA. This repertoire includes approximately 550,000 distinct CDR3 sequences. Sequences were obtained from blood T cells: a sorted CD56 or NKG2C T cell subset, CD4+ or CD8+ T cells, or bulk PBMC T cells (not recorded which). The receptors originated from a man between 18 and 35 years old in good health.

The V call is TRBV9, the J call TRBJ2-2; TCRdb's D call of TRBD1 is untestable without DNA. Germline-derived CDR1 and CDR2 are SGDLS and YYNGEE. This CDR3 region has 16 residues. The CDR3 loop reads CASSPQGTGDTGELFF.

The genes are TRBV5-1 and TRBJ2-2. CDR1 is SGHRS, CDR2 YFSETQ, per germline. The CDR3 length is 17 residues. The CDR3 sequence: CASSLAFWRTNTGELFF.

CDR3 sequence: CASSWTYEQYF. This chain links TRBV28 with TRBJ2-7. CDR3 length: 11 residues. From germline, CDR1 is MDHEN and CDR2 SYDVKM.

The CDR3 region is CASSLGLAGKWWPDNEQFF. This rearrangement joins TRBV12-3 or TRBV12-4 to TRBJ2-1; the D gene TCRdb calls, TRBD2, cannot be checked with no DNA. The CDR3 totals 19 residues.

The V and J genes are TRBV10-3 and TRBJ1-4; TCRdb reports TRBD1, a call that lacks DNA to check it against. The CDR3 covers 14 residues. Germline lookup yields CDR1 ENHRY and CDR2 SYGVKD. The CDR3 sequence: CAISEGGANEKLFF.

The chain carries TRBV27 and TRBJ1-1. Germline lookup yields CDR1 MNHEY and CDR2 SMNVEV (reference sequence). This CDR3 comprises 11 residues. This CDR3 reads CATRRNTEAFF.

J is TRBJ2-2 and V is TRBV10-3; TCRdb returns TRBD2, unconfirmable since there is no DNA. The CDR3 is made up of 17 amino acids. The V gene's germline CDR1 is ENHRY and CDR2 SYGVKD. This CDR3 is CAISEGTSGIKGGELFF.

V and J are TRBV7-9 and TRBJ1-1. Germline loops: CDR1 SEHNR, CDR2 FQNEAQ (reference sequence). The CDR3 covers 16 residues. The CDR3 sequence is CASSLALSGLNTEAFF.

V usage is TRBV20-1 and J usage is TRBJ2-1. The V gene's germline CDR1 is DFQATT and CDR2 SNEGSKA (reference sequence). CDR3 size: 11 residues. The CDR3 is CSAVLGVEQFF.

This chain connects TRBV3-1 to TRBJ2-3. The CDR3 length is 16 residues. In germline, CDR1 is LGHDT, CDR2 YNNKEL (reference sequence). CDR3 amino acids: CASSQDEKVSTDTQYF.

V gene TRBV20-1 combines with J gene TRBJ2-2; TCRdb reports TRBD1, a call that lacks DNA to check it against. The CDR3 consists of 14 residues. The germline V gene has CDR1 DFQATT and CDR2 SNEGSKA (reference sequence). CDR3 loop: CSARARQQYGELFF.

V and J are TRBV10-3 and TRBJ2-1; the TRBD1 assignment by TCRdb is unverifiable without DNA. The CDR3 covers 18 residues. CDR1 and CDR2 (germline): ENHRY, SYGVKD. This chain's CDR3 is CAISESSNITGTGLGQFF.

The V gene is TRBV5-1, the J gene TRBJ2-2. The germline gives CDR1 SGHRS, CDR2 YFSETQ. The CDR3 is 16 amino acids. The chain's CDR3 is CASSLYSNEISGELFF.

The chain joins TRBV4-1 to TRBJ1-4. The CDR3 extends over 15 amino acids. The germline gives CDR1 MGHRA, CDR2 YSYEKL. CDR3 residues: CASSETLGGVEKLFF.

This CDR3 is CASSQGSAATNEKLFF. The chain combines TRBV4-1 with TRBJ1-4. CDR3 length: 16 residues. Per the germline V gene, CDR1 is MGHRA and CDR2 is YSYEKL.

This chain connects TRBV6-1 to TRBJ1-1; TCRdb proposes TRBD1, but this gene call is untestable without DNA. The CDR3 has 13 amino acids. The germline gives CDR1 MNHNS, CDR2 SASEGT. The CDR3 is CASRPNVDRGTFF.

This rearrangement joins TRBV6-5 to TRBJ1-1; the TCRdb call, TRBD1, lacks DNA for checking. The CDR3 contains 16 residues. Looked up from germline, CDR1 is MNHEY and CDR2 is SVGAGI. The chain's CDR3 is CASSYSLGAGNTEAFF.

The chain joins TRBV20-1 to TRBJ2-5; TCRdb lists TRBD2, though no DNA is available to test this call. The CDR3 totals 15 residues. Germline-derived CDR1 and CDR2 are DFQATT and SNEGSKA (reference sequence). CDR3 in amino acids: CSARTSGRVQETQYF.

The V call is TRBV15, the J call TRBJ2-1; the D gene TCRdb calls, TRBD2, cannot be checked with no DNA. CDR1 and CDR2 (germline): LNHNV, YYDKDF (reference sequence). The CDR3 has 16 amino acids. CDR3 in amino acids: CATSRDPSGIYNEQFF.

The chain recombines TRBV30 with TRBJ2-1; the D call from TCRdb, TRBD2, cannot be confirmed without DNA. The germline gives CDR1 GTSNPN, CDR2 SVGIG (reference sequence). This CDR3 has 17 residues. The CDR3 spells CAWSGSRDYDSYNEQFF.